Given below is one T cell receptor beta chain in context. Antigen unknown. The sample is drawn from a study of cytomegalovirus exposure and HLA in healthy donors. The study, taken as a whole, reports: As confirmed in vitro, a few CMV-associated chains were specific for CMV antigens.

Amplification used 60 Vbeta primers and 13 Jbeta primers. Some clones are missing from TCRdb's copy, which holds only in-frame ones; the method was immunoSEQ multiplex PCR. The data show some 170,000 clones, almost 80% seen once. The CDR3 extends over 13 amino acids. Trimming left V 1 base short and J 5 bases short, with 9 bases between. Germline lookup yields CDR1 GTSNPN and CDR2 SVGIG (reference sequence). This sequence originates from a man in his forties in good health and CMV-seropositive. Material: PBMCs. The gene calls are TRBV30 and TRBJ1-5; a possible D gene is TRBD1 (5 bases). The chain's CDR3 is CAWSGQGYQPQHF. DNA of the CDR3: TGTGCCTGGAGTGGGCAGGGTTATCAGCCCCAGCATTTT.